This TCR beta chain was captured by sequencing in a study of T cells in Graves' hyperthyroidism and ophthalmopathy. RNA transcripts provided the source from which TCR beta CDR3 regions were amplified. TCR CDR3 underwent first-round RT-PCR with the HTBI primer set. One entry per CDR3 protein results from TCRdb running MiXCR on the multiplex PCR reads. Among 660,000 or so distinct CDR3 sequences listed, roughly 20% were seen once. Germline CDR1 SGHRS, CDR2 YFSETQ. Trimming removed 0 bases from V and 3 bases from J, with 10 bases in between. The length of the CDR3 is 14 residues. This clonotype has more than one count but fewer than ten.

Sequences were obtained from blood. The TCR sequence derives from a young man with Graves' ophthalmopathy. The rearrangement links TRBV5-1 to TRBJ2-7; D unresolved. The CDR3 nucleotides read TGCGCCAGCAGCTTGGAGGACCACCACTACGAGCAGTACTTC. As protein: CASSLEDHHYEQYF.